This passage covers 31 T cell receptor beta chains from one sample sequenced in a study of shared clonotypes between healthy human individuals. Assay used: immunoSEQ multiplex PCR; TCRdb lists only in-frame clones, some missing. This sample yields 1,500,000 or so clones, of which 97% to 99% are seen a single time; around 0.38% belongs to the top ten. Source material: naive CD4+ T cells sorted from blood. Described subset: CD45RA+ positively selected. These receptor sequences come from a man aged 25 to 40 in good health.

This clone appeared once. The chain joins TRBV5-4 to TRBJ1-2; TRBD1 is a possible D gene (6 bases). The V gene's germline CDR1 is SGHNT and CDR2 YYREEE (reference sequence). The CDR3 covers 15 residues. V was clipped by 0 bases and J by 0 bases, with 9 bases between them. CDR3 amino acids: CASSLGQEPNYGYTF. In DNA form, the CDR3 reads TGTGCCAGCAGCTTGGGACAGGAGCCTAACTATGGCTACACCTTC.

The chain combines TRBV5-4 with TRBJ2-7; no clear D. This CDR3 has 12 residues. Trimming took 1 base from V and 6 from J, leaving 8 bases between them. Germline V CDR1 and CDR2: SGHNT, YYREEE (reference sequence). The CDR3: CASSLSSSEQYF. In nucleotides, the CDR3 is TGTGCCAGCAGCTTGTCTTCCAGCGAGCAGTACTTC.

The genes are TRBV9 and TRBJ2-5; TRBD2 aligns across 7 bases. Trimming took 3 bases from V and 2 from J; bases not matched to a gene: 7. From germline, CDR1 is SGDLS and CDR2 YYNGEE. The CDR3 sequence is 15 residues long. The CDR3 sequence: CASSASGAPQETQYF. In DNA, the CDR3 is TGTGCCAGCAGCGCGAGCGGGGCACCACAAGAGACCCAGTACTTC.

This sequence joins TRBV7-8 and TRBJ2-7; D call uncertain. CDR1 SGHVS and CDR2 FQNEAQ come from the germline V gene. CDR3 length equals 15 residues. V lost 4 bases, J lost 0 bases, and 13 bases lay in between. The CDR3 DNA reads as TGTGCCAGCAGCTCCTCCCAACGGAACTCCTACGAGCAGTACTTC. This translates into CASSSSQRNSYEQYF.

The V call is TRBV15, the J call TRBJ1-1; tentatively, D is TRBD1 (6 bases). V was clipped by 6 bases and J by 1 base, with 15 bases between them. Germline CDR1 is LNHNV and CDR2 is YYDKDF (reference sequence). CDR3 size: 15 residues. The chain's CDR3 is CATSPRGGANTEAFF. CDR3 bases: TGTGCCACCAGTCCCAGAGGGGGGGCGAACACTGAAGCTTTCTTT.

The chain recombines TRBV11-2 with TRBJ2-1, with TRBD1 matching over 9 bases. CDR3 size: 17 residues. Looked up from germline, CDR1 is SGHAT and CDR2 is FQNNGV. J was trimmed by 8 bases and V by 3 bases; bases with no gene match: 14. The CDR3, as DNA: TGTGCCAGCAGCTTCACCGTAACCGGGACAGGGTTCCATGAGCAGTTCTTC. Protein: CASSFTVTGTGFHEQFF.

This clone appeared a single time. The chain combines TRBV5-1 with TRBJ2-1, with a possible D match to TRBD2 (6 bases). Looked up from germline, CDR1 is SGHRS and CDR2 is YFSETQ. This CDR3 has 17 amino acids. V lost 3 bases, J lost 4 bases, and 20 bases lay in between. The CDR3 loop is CASSWGSSVRGYNEQFF. The CDR3 DNA reads TGCGCCAGCAGCTGGGGCTCTAGCGTAAGAGGGTACAATGAGCAGTTCTTC.

The J gene is TRBJ2-5, the V gene TRBV21-1. TRBV21-1 is flagged as a pseudogene. This CDR3 region has 11 residues. DNA of the CDR3: TGTGCCAGCAGCAAAGTTGTGACCCAGTACTTC. It specifies CASSKVVTQYF.

The chain links TRBV10-1 to TRBJ2-6; 10 bases match TRBD2. The CDR3 length is 15 residues. V shed 5 bases, J shed 2 bases, and the junction held 0 bases outside the gene matches. From germline, CDR1 is WNHNN and CDR2 SYGVQD (reference sequence). In nucleotides, the CDR3 is TGCGCCAGCAGTAGCGGGAGGGCTGGGGCCAACGTCCTGACTTTC. It encodes CASSSGRAGANVLTF.

This chain joins TRBV27 and TRBJ2-5, with 9 bases matching TRBD2. After removal of 5 bases from V and 5 bases from J, the junction contained 6 bases not matched to a gene. CDR3 length: 14 amino acids. In germline, CDR1 is MNHEY, CDR2 SMNVEV (reference sequence). CDR3 loop: CASSLAGLGETQYF. CDR3 coding DNA: TGTGCCAGCAGTCTAGCGGGACTGGGGGAGACCCAGTACTTC.

The chain couples TRBV4-2 to TRBJ2-7, with TRBD1 as a possible D gene (5 bases). V lost 1 base, J lost 9 bases, and 19 bases lay in between. The CDR3 length is 15 residues. Germline-derived CDR1 and CDR2 are LGHNA and YNFKEQ. The CDR3 here is CASSQGGRRELRQYF. In nucleotides, the CDR3 is TGTGCCAGCAGCCAAGGTGGGCGCAGGGAACTTCGGCAGTACTTC.

In the case of this clone: Other DNA sequences from this sample encode an identical CDR3 as well. The chain uses TRBV4-3 and TRBJ2-3, with D tentatively TRBD2 (5 bases). CDR1 and CDR2 (germline): LGHNA, YSLEER. The CDR3 consists of 14 residues. V lost 0 bases and J lost 3, with 7 bases in between. CDR3 residues: CASSQDPGTDTQYF. DNA of the CDR3: TGCGCCAGCAGCCAAGATCCGGGAACAGATACGCAGTATTTT.

V usage is TRBV5-1 and J usage is TRBJ1-5; TRBD1 aligns across 8 bases. CDR1 and CDR2 (germline): SGHRS, YFSETQ. The CDR3 length is 14 residues. The trim removed 3 bases at V and 5 bases at J, leaving 4 bases unmatched. CDR3 loop: CASSSHRGDQPQHF. The CDR3 DNA is TGCGCCAGCAGCTCCCACAGGGGGGATCAGCCCCAGCATTTT.

In its sample, this clone was seen once. The rearrangement uses TRBV6-4 and TRBJ2-7, with 8 bases lining up with TRBD1. The CDR3 has 15 residues. After removal of 8 bases from V and 1 base from J, the junction contained 10 bases not matched to a gene. Per germline, CDR1 MRHNA and CDR2 SNTAGT. CDR3 DNA: TGTGCCAGCCACCATCCGGGACAGGCGTCCTACGAGCAGTACTTC. Amino acids: CASHHPGQASYEQYF.

The chain has TRBV6-5 and TRBJ1-2; 10 bases are shared with TRBD1. V lost 5 bases to trimming and J lost 5 bases; unmatched junction nucleotides: 8. The CDR3 is made up of 15 amino acids. Germline assignment: CDR1 MNHEY and CDR2 SVGAGI. The DNA of the CDR3 is TGTGCCAGCAGTCAGGACAGGGGGACGAGGTATGGCTACACCTTC. Its translation: CASSQDRGTRYGYTF.

Details on this clone: The sample has other DNA sequences that encode this CDR3 too. The chain links TRBV18 to TRBJ2-1; 14 bases are a match to TRBD2. The junction had 0 bases not matched to a gene; V was cut back by 3 bases and J by 2 bases. This CDR3 region has 16 residues. The germline gives CDR1 KGHSH, CDR2 LQKENI. The CDR3 sequence is CASSPGLAGAYNEQFF. In nucleotides, the CDR3 is TGTGCCAGCTCACCGGGACTAGCGGGAGCCTACAATGAGCAGTTCTTC.

V usage is TRBV28 and J usage is TRBJ2-7, with TRBD2 as a possible D gene (5 bases). Germline assignment: CDR1 MDHEN and CDR2 SYDVKM. The CDR3 extends over 14 amino acids. V dropped 1 base and J dropped 2 bases, with 9 bases sitting between them. CDR3 in DNA: TGTGCCAGCAGTTTATACCTCGGGGCCTACGAGCAGTACTTC. Translated, it gives CASSLYLGAYEQYF.

Here the CDR3 reads CSVQTESYNEQFF. CDR3 nucleotide sequence: TGCAGCGTTCAAACCGAGTCCTACAATGAGCAGTTCTTC. The V and J genes are TRBV29-1 and TRBJ2-1; D gene unclear. CDR1 SQVTM and CDR2 ANQGSEA come from the germline V gene. V lost 5 bases to trimming and J lost 1 base, with 9 bases between them. The CDR3 loop spans 13 amino acids.

The chain combines TRBV19 with TRBJ1-2; 9 nucleotides match TRBD1. The CDR3 consists of 14 residues. Germline V gene lookup returns CDR1 LNHDA and CDR2 SQIVND (reference sequence). J lost 4 bases, V lost 5 bases, and 5 bases had no gene match. The CDR3 DNA is TGTGCCAGTAGTGGGACAGGGTCGGTCTATGGCTACACCTTC. Protein: CASSGTGSVYGYTF.

The V gene is TRBV19, the J gene TRBJ1-5; tentative D call: TRBD1 (5 bases). Trimming pared 7 bases from V and 7 bases from J, leaving 11 bases between. The CDR3 is 12 amino acids. The germline CDR1 and CDR2 sequences are LNHDA and SQIVND (reference sequence). The CDR3: CASTGGWQPQHF. The CDR3 region has the DNA TGTGCCAGTACGGGGGGGTGGCAGCCCCAGCATTTT. Full variable domain (remainder filled in from reference TRBV19 and TRBJ1-5): DGGITQSPKYLFRKEGQNVTLSCEQNLNHDAMYWYRQDPGQGLRLIYYSQIVNDFQKGDIAEGYSVSREKKESFPLTVTSAQKNPTAFYLCASTGGWQPQHFGDGTRLSIL.

The chain uses TRBV18 and TRBJ2-1, with 13 positions matching TRBD2. The germline gives CDR1 KGHSH, CDR2 LQKENI. The CDR3 has 16 amino acids. Trimming at V came to 1 base and at J to 8 bases, leaving 5 bases not matched to a gene. CDR3 in DNA: TGTGCCAGCTCACCACGGACTAGCGGGAGTATCGATGAGCAGTTCTTC. Its translation is CASSPRTSGSIDEQFF.

J is TRBJ2-2 and V is TRBV25-1; 9 bases align to TRBD1. This CDR3 is built from 15 residues. The V gene end was trimmed by 4 bases and the J gene end by 8 bases; junction bases not matched to a gene: 8. Germline CDR1 MGHDK, CDR2 SYGVNS. In nucleotides, the CDR3 is TGTGCCAGCAGTGGGGGACAGGGAGGACCGGGGGAGCTGTTTTTT. The encoded protein is CASSGGQGGPGELFF. Based on the CDR3 plus reference TRBV25-1 and TRBJ2-2, the full variable domain is EADIYQTPRYLVIGTGKKITLECSQTMGHDKMYWYQQDPGMELHLIHYSYGVNSTEKGDLSSESTVSRIRTEHFPLTLESARPSHTSQYLCASSGGQGGPGELFFGEGSRLTVL.

V gene TRBV20-1 combines with J gene TRBJ1-1, with D hard to call. The CDR3 is 11 amino acids. V was clipped by 3 bases and J by 11 bases, with 13 bases between them. CDR1 DFQATT and CDR2 SNEGSKA come from the germline V gene (reference sequence). Here the CDR3 DNA reads TGCAGTGCTAGTGGGCCCCCTGGGGCTTTCTTT. Protein product: CSASGPPGAFF.

The genes are TRBV7-2 and TRBJ2-7; 10 positions agree with TRBD2. The junction had 10 bases not matched to a gene; V was cut back by 2 bases and J by 6 bases. This CDR3 is built from 16 residues. Germline V lookup: CDR1 SGHTA, CDR2 FQGNSA. The chain's CDR3 is CASSLSVTSGVGEQYF. CDR3 coding DNA: TGTGCCAGCAGCTTATCAGTCACTAGCGGGGTCGGCGAGCAGTACTTC.

This chain uses TRBV5-4 with TRBJ2-1; 8 bases match TRBD1. The V gene's germline CDR1 is SGHNT and CDR2 YYREEE (reference sequence). The CDR3 spans 13 residues. V was pared by 3 bases and J by 7 bases, with 3 bases of the junction left unmatched. In nucleotides, the CDR3 is TGTGCCAGCAGCTCGACAGGGGTAAATGAGCAGTTCTTC. Encoded protein: CASSSTGVNEQFF. Supplemented by reference TRBV5-4 and TRBJ2-1, the full variable domain reads ETGVTQSPTHLIKTRGQQVTLRCSSQSGHNTVSWYQQALGQGPQFIFQYYREEENGRGNFPPRFSGLQFPNYSSELNVNALELDDSALYLCASSSTGVNEQFFGPGTRLTVL.

This clone showed up just once. The chain recombines TRBV7-2 with TRBJ2-2; D perhaps matches TRBD2 (6 bases). The CDR3 runs to 14 residues. The ends were cut back, 6 bases at V and 7 bases at J, with 15 bases in the middle. Germline-derived CDR1 and CDR2 are SGHTA and FQGNSA. CDR3: CASSSKWGGGELFF. The DNA for the CDR3 is TGTGCCAGCAGTTCCAAGTGGGGAGGCGGGGAGCTGTTTTTT.

Written as DNA, the CDR3 is TGCGCCAGCAGCCAGTATTCCCGGGACAGCGCCGTAGGTGGCTACACCTTC. This translates into CASSQYSRDSAVGGYTF. J is TRBJ1-2 and V is TRBV4-1, with 7 bases fitting TRBD1. V dropped 3 bases and J dropped 7; count of bases not matched to a gene: 17. Germline lookup yields CDR1 MGHRA and CDR2 YSYEKL. The CDR3 spans 17 residues.

The gene calls are TRBV6-1 and TRBJ2-7; the match to TRBD1 covers 7 bases. The germline V gene encodes CDR1 MNHNS and CDR2 SASEGT. The CDR3 loop spans 14 amino acids. V shed 8 bases, J shed 5 bases, and the junction held 12 bases outside the gene matches. The DNA for the CDR3 is TGTGCCAGCCGGATATCACAGGGGTCTAACGAGCAGTACTTC. This translates into CASRISQGSNEQYF.

As DNA, the CDR3 is TGCGCCAGCAGCTTGGATCCACTCTATGGCTACACCTTC. Its protein is CASSLDPLYGYTF. The genes are TRBV5-1 and TRBJ1-2; D is unresolved. V dropped 0 bases and J dropped 4 bases, with 7 bases sitting between them. Germline V gene sequence: CDR1 SGHRS, CDR2 YFSETQ. The CDR3 consists of 13 residues.

The rearrangement uses TRBV7-9 and TRBJ2-7, with D maybe TRBD2 (5 bases). The CDR3 extends over 16 amino acids. Germline values: CDR1 SEHNR, CDR2 FQNEAQ (reference sequence). V lost 8 bases to trimming and J lost 5 bases, with 25 bases between them. CDR3 DNA sequence: TGTGCCAGCCGTGGCGGGCGCGGCAGGAAGCCCCACGAGCAGTACTTC. This translates into CASRGGRGRKPHEQYF.

The V gene is TRBV29-1, the J gene TRBJ2-1; 7 nucleotides agree with TRBD2. The trim removed 7 bases at V and 6 bases at J, leaving 9 bases unmatched. The CDR3 runs 13 residues. Germline assignment: CDR1 SQVTM and CDR2 ANQGSEA. The CDR3 DNA follows: TGCAGCGCCGGTGGGGGGGAATTCAATGAGCAGTTCTTC. It yields the protein CSAGGGEFNEQFF.